The 14 T cell receptor beta chains below all came from one sample that was sequenced in a study of beta chain features in type 1 diabetes (dated by TCRdb to between 2017 and 2018). Library preparation employed the immunoSEQ multiplex PCR assay. The entire isolated RNA was reverse transcribed using the High Capacity cDNA Reverse Transcription Kit, and thus expressed TCRB transcripts were sequenced. Sourced from immuneACCESS, this table was stored by TCRdb with only in-frame sequences that have V and J called. A share of the clones is absent; for the studies checked, an unresolved V gene accounts for under half, and the remainder has no known explanation. This sample gives 600,000 or so clones in total; over 13% of them show up just once. Together, the top ten hold around 0.04% of the sample. The investigation overall reported the following: In all four CD4+ subsets, TCRB CDR3 length was moderately but significantly shorter in type 1 diabetes patients.

These receptors are not linked to any known antigen. Sequenced material: naive CD4+ T cells from blood. This specimen's cell subset or site label, interpreted: true naive CD4+ T cells. The receptors originated from a man aged 18 to 29 with type 1 diabetes.

Worth noting for this clone: The sample holds other DNA sequences that translate to the same CDR3. The J gene is TRBJ2-1, the V gene TRBV30; 9 bases are shared with TRBD2. After removal of 0 bases from V and 7 bases from J, the junction contained 7 bases not matched to a gene. This CDR3 comprises 15 residues. Per the germline V gene, CDR1 is GTSNPN and CDR2 is SVGIG (reference sequence). DNA of the CDR3: TGTGCCTGGAGTGTTAGACTAGCGGCGAATAATGAGCAGTTCTTC. Encoded protein: CAWSVRLAANNEQFF.

V is TRBV2 and J is TRBJ1-1; unclear D gene. The CDR3 runs 13 residues. Germline CDR1 and CDR2: SNHLY and FYNNEI. Trimming removed 2 bases at V and 4 bases at J, with 8 bases between. Here the CDR3 reads CASSEMVRTEAFF. CDR3 in DNA: TGTGCCAGCAGTGAAATGGTACGCACTGAAGCTTTCTTT.

This clone has a handful of counts. V usage is TRBV28 and J usage is TRBJ2-1; 9 bases line up with TRBD2. This CDR3 region has 14 residues. The ends lost 5 bases at V and 9 bases at J; junction bases unmatched: 8. Germline values: CDR1 MDHEN, CDR2 SYDVKM. The CDR3, as DNA: TGTGCCAGCAGTCGTCCTAGCGGGGTCGGTGAGCAGTTCTTC. The encoded protein is CASSRPSGVGEQFF.

The gene calls are TRBV6-6 and TRBJ1-5, with a possible D match to TRBD1 (5 bases). From germline, CDR1 is MNHNY and CDR2 SVGAGI (reference sequence). The CDR3 covers 15 residues. The V gene lost 2 bases and the J gene lost 5 bases, with 13 bases spanning the gap. Here the CDR3 reads CASSYGGGGDQPQHF. Written as DNA, the CDR3 is TGTGCCAGCAGTTACGGCGGGGGAGGTGATCAGCCCCAGCATTTT.

In this sample, this clone turned up a few times. The chain employs TRBV7-9 and TRBJ1-1, with TRBD1 matching over 7 bases. This CDR3 has 14 amino acids. Trimming at V came to 4 bases and at J to 0 bases, leaving 2 bases not matched to a gene. Per germline, CDR1 SEHNR and CDR2 FQNEAQ (reference sequence). The CDR3 sequence: CASSSQGMNTEAFF. The CDR3 region has the DNA TGTGCCAGCAGCTCACAGGGGATGAACACTGAAGCTTTCTTT.

This clone was counted between two and nine times. The V gene is TRBV25-1, the J gene TRBJ1-3; D call uncertain. Germline CDR1 is MGHDK and CDR2 is SYGVNS. V gave up 3 bases and J gave up 11 bases, with 11 bases separating them. This CDR3 contains 12 residues. Here the CDR3 DNA reads TGTGCCAGCAGTGATCCCTGGAGGGCCATATATTTT. Translated: CASSDPWRAIYF. Combining the CDR3 with reference TRBV25-1 and TRBJ1-3 gives the whole variable domain EADIYQTPRYLVIGTGKKITLECSQTMGHDKMYWYQQDPGMELHLIHYSYGVNSTEKGDLSSESTVSRIRTEHFPLTLESARPSHTSQYLCASSDPWRAIYFGEGSWLTVV.

The chain joins TRBV25-1 to TRBJ2-3, with 10 bases matching TRBD2. CDR3 length equals 14 residues. Germline CDR1 MGHDK, CDR2 SYGVNS. J gave up 8 bases and V 4 bases, and 6 bases lay outside the gene matches. CDR3 DNA sequence: TGTGCCAGCAGTGCTACTAGCGGGGTTGGTACGCAGTATTTT. Its protein is CASSATSGVGTQYF.

On this clone itself: The sample contains more than one DNA sequence encoding this CDR3. The genes are TRBV11-1 and TRBJ2-7; D ambiguous. This CDR3 is built from 12 residues. CDR1 and CDR2 from the germline V gene are SGHAT and FQDESV (reference sequence). Trimming removed 1 base from V and 3 bases from J, with 4 bases in between. CDR3 loop: CASSLEGYEQYF. For the CDR3, the DNA is TGTGCCAGCAGCTTAGAAGGCTACGAGCAGTACTTC.

The chain joins TRBV18 to TRBJ2-3; TRBD1 matches 7 bases. The CDR3 has 14 residues. The V and J ends lost 6 bases and 0 bases, in that order; junction bases with no gene match: 3. Looked up from germline, CDR1 is KGHSH and CDR2 is LQKENI. The CDR3 loop reads CASSWGQSTDTQYF. The DNA for the CDR3 is TGTGCCAGCTCGTGGGGACAGAGCACAGATACGCAGTATTTT.

The gene calls are TRBV7-9 and TRBJ1-1; TRBD1 might be the D (5 bases). The length of the CDR3 is 12 residues. Trimming removed 5 bases from V and 4 bases from J, with 8 bases in between. Germline V gene lookup returns CDR1 SEHNR and CDR2 FQNEAQ (reference sequence). CDR3 residues: CASSQTGTEAFF. In DNA form, the CDR3 reads TGTGCCAGCAGCCAAACAGGCACTGAAGCTTTCTTT.

There are a few counts of this clone. The chain employs TRBV28 and TRBJ1-2; D not resolved. Per the germline V gene, CDR1 is MDHEN and CDR2 is SYDVKM. V lost 6 bases to trimming and J lost 5 bases, with 7 bases between them. The CDR3 extends over 11 amino acids. The CDR3 nucleotides read TGTGCCAGCAGCTCCCGGTATGGCTACACCTTC. It translates to CASSSRYGYTF.

This sequence joins TRBV14 and TRBJ2-7; D may match TRBD1 or TRBD2 (5 bases each). The CDR3 covers 20 residues. V lost 1 base to trimming and J lost 0 bases, with 25 bases between them. Germline CDR1 reads SGHDN; CDR2 reads FVKESK. CDR3 in DNA: TGTGCCAGCAGCCAAGTTCGTCGGGGCGAGACAAGCCAAACCTCCTACGAGCAGTACTTC. Translating it yields CASSQVRRGETSQTSYEQYF.

This clone has a handful of counts. V usage is TRBV7-8 and J usage is TRBJ1-2, with TRBD1 as a possible D gene (6 bases). CDR3 length: 17 amino acids. V lost 5 bases and J lost 2, with 21 bases in between. Germline CDR1 reads SGHVS; CDR2 reads FQNEAQ. CDR3 loop: CASSRTRTRQDNYGYTF. The DNA of the CDR3 is TGTGCCAGCAGCAGAACGCGGACACGACAGGACAACTATGGCTACACCTTC.

There are a few counts of this clone. The chain joins TRBV4-3 to TRBJ1-4; D is uncertain. V lost 1 base and J 8 bases, leaving 11 bases between the germline ends. This CDR3 comprises 14 residues. CDR1 is LGHNA, CDR2 YSLEER, per germline. The CDR3 loop reads CASSQGHGVEKLFF. The CDR3 bases are TGCGCCAGCAGCCAAGGTCACGGAGTCGAAAAACTGTTTTTT.